This entry is about one T cell receptor (beta chain). Its antigen is still unknown. There are no base qualities to consult, and no much larger clone falls within one base. The data are from a study of cytomegalovirus exposure and HLA in healthy donors (dated by TCRdb to 2016 to 2017). With regard to the full study: An earlier analysis of around 600 of the donors reported roughly 300 Gb of sequence data and 117 million unique TCR beta sequences from about 179 million T cells. An early release covering around 630 HLA-typed donors comprised approximately 300 gigabases of sequencing data and some 79 million unique TCR sequences. Of the 300 to 450 genotyped donors, about 80% fell in the genetic ancestry cluster associated with self-reported Caucasian donors. The study aimed to test whether signatures of past pathogen exposure could be identified by cataloging public T cell receptors. Using immunosequencing, the study profiled T cell repertoires from some 670 subjects and related those repertoires to cytomegalovirus serostatus. Besides the first cohort of 550 to 750 subjects, a separate validation cohort made up of roughly 120 different subjects was used. The study combined high-throughput TCR immunosequencing, statistical association of individual TCRs with disease status, and machine learning to predict cytomegalovirus infection status. A later analysis re-examined previously published TCR beta repertoires from around 670 donors and added high-resolution HLA genotyping to investigate patterns of TCR occurrence. In the later analysis, no new phenotypic data were used to find candidate immune exposures; instead, reliance was placed on TCR beta sequences and their occurrence across donors. An earlier analysis of 500 to 750 of the donors applied high-throughput TCR beta sequencing to assess whether each TCR beta V gene segment acted as functional or pseudogenic. Donor age, sex, ethnicity and CMV serostatus were collected together with the repertoire data. A later genetic analysis took genome-wide SNP genotypes for about 55% of the roughly 700 donors and used that subset as a discovery cohort. Every repertoire in the discovery cohort had been generated on one and the same sequencing platform. Class I and class II HLA loci were covered by the typing at four-digit resolution. The number of typed donors differed by locus: roughly 620-640 for A, B, C, DRB1 and DQB1; some 540 for DQA1; 606 for DPA1; and 450 to 480 for DPB1. A few DR-DQ haplotypes were treated as single units for association and clustering because of strong linkage in the cohort. Among some 410 genotyped donors of the cohort, an average of roughly 240,000 unique TCR beta nucleotide sequences were sequenced per donor, roughly 20% of them non-productive.

The cohort comprised some 730 healthy bone marrow donors. Cohort members were all nominally healthy when sampled, although unrecorded immune exposures were likely present. The donor tested CMV seronegative and was one of the 352 seronegative cohort members. A peripheral blood sample was collected from each donor, and TCR beta sequencing was performed on peripheral blood mononuclear cells. Genomic DNA extraction from the blood cell samples was performed with the Qiagen DNeasy Blood Extraction Kit. What the study reported, not specific to this receptor: When HLA alleles, especially DR and DQ, strongly co-occurred, attributing TCR associations to individual alleles was difficult. According to the authors, the approach could potentially be generalized to other disease states and immunological phenotypes. In a later analysis, HLA-associated TCR beta chains showed more clonal expansion and lower generation probabilities than non-associated chains that were equally common. Across donors, most TCR sequences were observed very rarely, whereas some public TCRs were present in many individuals. Some IMGT-functional V segments, including TRBV6-2 and TRBV6-3, could not be told apart with the 87-base-pair reads, so those segments were excluded. A later analysis associated roughly 17,000 TCR beta sequences with specific HLA alleles at a false discovery rate of 0.05. A later genetic analysis reported fewer N-insertions in productive TCRs among donors in an Asian-associated ancestry cluster than the approximately 670-donor mean. Immune exposure information for the cohort was limited to CMV serostatus. A total of 150 to 200 TCR beta chains were listed by the study as associated with cytomegalovirus. Some 16 rarely observed V segments, including chromosome 9 orphons, were excluded from the earlier analysis of several hundred of the donors because counts were too low. HLA typing was unavailable for some donors at each locus, so association tests used only the typed subset. This cohort had only TCR beta chains sequenced, and the lack of alpha or paired-chain data limited which features could be detected. Linkage disequilibrium might explain the correlated functional status among segregating V segments, but an unknown experimental factor could not be excluded. In a later analysis, most CMV-associated TCR beta chains were found to appear HLA-restricted, with HLA associations seemingly driven largely by CMV exposure. In vitro tests confirmed that a few of the cytomegalovirus-associated TCR beta chains recognize cytomegalovirus antigens. A further reported finding was that TCR beta sequences accurately predicted the HLA-A and HLA-B alleles for most subjects in the first cohort. In an earlier analysis of 587 of the donors, most TCR beta V segments appeared in productive rearrangements about 87% or about 30% of the time, broadly matching IMGT annotations. The presence/absence analyses assumed that sequencing depth was roughly uniform across donors, and that assumption may not be true. A later analysis found that TCR association rates varied across HLA loci, with DRB1 alleles showing the most associated TCRs and HLA-C alleles the fewest. A later genetic analysis associated a missense DCLRE1C variant with V-gene and J-gene trimming of TCR beta chains, and an independent cohort replicated the association. In a later analysis, several top co-occurrence clusters were reported to appear linked to parvovirus B19, influenza, CMV and Epstein-Barr virus. In both the original and validation cohorts, the classifier was reported to diagnose cytomegalovirus status with high specificity and sensitivity. The sequencing pipeline was judged likely to have produced a cluster of highly shared sequence variants as a technical artifact.

Library creation used the immunoSEQ multiplex PCR assay. For the multiplex PCR, a mixture combining 60 forward primers for TCR Vbeta segments and 13 reverse primers for TCR Jbeta segments was used. Amplification of the CDR3 region of rearranged TCR beta genes was performed with a multiplex PCR assay on genomic DNA. On the Illumina HiSeq System, the amplified TCR beta libraries were sequenced as 87-base-pair reads. Per the source publication's procedure: Across the roughly 670 repertoires, a later analysis counted 80 million or so unique TCR beta chains, roughly 11 million of which were shared by at least two donors. A nearest-neighbor algorithm error-corrected the raw reads and collapsed the reads into unique sequences, merging closely related sequences to remove PCR and sequencing errors. To assign V, D and J gene segments, CDR3 sequences were aligned to IMGT reference sequences. For a sequence to be retained, at least a six-nucleotide match to both a V gene segment and a J gene segment was required. A rearrangement counted as productive if the CDR3 had no stop codons and remained in frame with V and J, and every other rearrangement counted as non-productive. Following IMGT convention, CDR3 was defined as the stretch from the second conserved V-encoded cysteine to the conserved J-encoded phenylalanine. In an earlier analysis of approximately 500 of the donors, sequences lacking an unambiguous match to a single V gene segment were excluded. An earlier analysis of several hundred of the donors classified V segments as functional when productive rearrangements were above 56.7% and as segregating when the standard deviation between donors was above 5%. A statistical classification framework was developed to diagnose cytomegalovirus status using the catalog of TCR beta chain sequences. A later analysis assigned V and J genes by comparing TCR nucleotide sequences with IMGT/GENE-DB human TR gene sequences. Using the TCRdist pipeline, a later analysis assigned CDR3 sequences along with most-parsimonious VDJ recombination scenarios. In a later analysis, every TCR beta chain was defined by the combination of its CDR3 amino acid sequence and its V-gene family, and reads without a unique V-gene family were dropped. To address suspected cross-contamination and a sequencing artifact, a later analysis removed around 590 highly shared, low-generation-probability nucleotide sequences. For each public chain, a later analysis derived a clonal expansion index from normalized ranks of inferred template counts within each repertoire. In a later analysis, generation probabilities were computed with a VDJ recombination model fitted to out-of-frame rearrangements, and the resulting probabilities were checked against IGoR. Hypergeometric tests were used in a later analysis to score TCR-TCR, TCR-HLA and TCR-CMV co-occurrence, with a repertoire-size bias correction applied to the TCR pairs. In a later analysis, false discovery rates were estimated by permuting HLA or CMV assignments 20 times. In a later analysis, co-occurring TCRs were grouped using DBSCAN, with TCRdist sequence similarity added in when clustering inside HLA-allele-positive subsets. For co-occurrence clustering, repertoires with fewer than 30,000 or more than 120,000 public chains were excluded, along with about five repertoires with anomalous nucleotide sharing. TCRdb obtained this table from immuneACCESS and retained in-frame rearrangements with V and J assigned. These tables miss some clones; where compared with another copy, unresolved V genes account for less than half of the shortfall, and the remainder is unexplained. The DNA gave D and trimming, while V, J and clone size come from that table. The sample records about 120,000 clones, approximately 83% of which are singletons. The biggest ten clones account for 1.5% to 2% of the sample.

V lost 5 bases and J lost 0 bases; the stretch between them is 11 bases long. CDR1 SGHVS and CDR2 FQNEAQ were looked up in the germline V gene. The CDR3 spans 14 residues, from the cysteine through the phenylalanine. The sequence is cut down to CDR3 DNA, 42 bases in frame from base 1. The specimen sequenced was PBMCs. The rearranged segments are TRBV7-8 and TRBJ2-7, and perhaps TRBD1 as D gene, on 6 matching bases. The TCR was taken from a man aged 40-50 years in good health and CMV-seronegative. The CDR3 loop reads CASSLRGGSYEQYF. The nucleotide sequence reads TGTGCCAGCAGCCTGAGAGGGGGCTCCTACGAGCAGTACTTC.